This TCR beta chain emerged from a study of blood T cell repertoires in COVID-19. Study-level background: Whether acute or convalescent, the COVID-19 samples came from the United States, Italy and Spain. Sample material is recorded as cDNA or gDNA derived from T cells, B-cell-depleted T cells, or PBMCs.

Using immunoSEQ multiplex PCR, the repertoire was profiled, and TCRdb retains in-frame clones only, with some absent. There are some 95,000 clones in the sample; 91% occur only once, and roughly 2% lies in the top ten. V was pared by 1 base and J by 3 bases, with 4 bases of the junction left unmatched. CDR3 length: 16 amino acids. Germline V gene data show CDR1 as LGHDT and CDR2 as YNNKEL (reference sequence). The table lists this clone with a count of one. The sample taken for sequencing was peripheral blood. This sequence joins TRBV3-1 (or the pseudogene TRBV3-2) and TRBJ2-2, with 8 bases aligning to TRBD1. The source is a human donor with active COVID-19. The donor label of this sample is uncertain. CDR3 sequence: CASSQASGGDTGELFF. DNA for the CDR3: TGTGCCAGCAGCCAAGCCTCAGGGGGCGACACCGGGGAGCTGTTTTTT.